This TCR beta chain was identified in a study of shared clonotypes between healthy human individuals. Study overall: Used for every donor were three CD4 naive, three CD4 memory, two CD8 naive and one CD8 memory plate. Findings and caveats of the study: Memory subsets had estimated richness that was generally smaller than that of naive subsets. A reduction in generation probabilities was seen for non-shared clonotypes relative to those shared by all four donors.

Only in-frame clones appear in the TCRdb table, and some are missing; sequencing was by immunoSEQ multiplex PCR. The sample yields millions of clones, about 94% seen once. With 4 bases clipped from V and 3 bases from J, the junction kept 3 bases outside the gene matches. The CDR3 runs to 13 residues. The germline gives CDR1 SGHDT, CDR2 YYEEEE. Naive-designated CD8 cells lacked CD45RO, were positively enriched for CCR7, and omitted terminally differentiated effector memory CD45RA+ cells. To note about this clone: Its target is unknown.

The sequenced material came from naive CD8+ T cells sorted from blood. This sequence joins TRBV5-6 and TRBJ2-7, with 8 bases identical to TRBD2. The receptor was derived from a man aged 18 to 30 in good health. Here the CDR3 DNA reads TGTGCCAGCAGCATGGGGACTAGCTACGAGCAGTACTTC. It encodes CASSMGTSYEQYF. The variable domain in full, completed from reference TRBV5-6 and TRBJ2-7, reads DAGVTQSPTHLIKTRGQQVTLRCSPKSGHDTVSWYQQALGQGPQFIFQYYEEEERQRGNFPDRFSGHQFPNYSSELNVNALLLGDSALYLCASSMGTSYEQYFGPGTRLTVT.